The clone carrying this TCR beta chain was observed many times. This record belongs to a study of T cells in Graves' hyperthyroidism and ophthalmopathy. There were TCR beta CDR3 regions amplified from RNA transcripts. TCR CDR3 regions were first amplified by RT-PCR with HTBI primers. TCRdb re-derived calls from the multiplex PCR reads in MiXCR, one entry per CDR3 protein. Among 200,000 to 250,000 distinct CDR3 sequences listed, around 15% were seen once. The material sequenced was blood. The clonotype comes from a woman between 18 and 30 years old with Graves' ophthalmopathy.

The CDR3 spells CSAPGLGGEKLFF. CDR3 DNA: TGCAGTGCTCCGGGCTTGGGGGGTGAAAAACTGTTTTTT. V and J are TRBV20-1 and TRBJ1-4; tentatively, D is TRBD1 (5 bases). The ends were cut back, 5 bases at V and 7 bases at J, with 14 bases in the middle. The germline V gene encodes CDR1 DFQATT and CDR2 SNEGSKA (reference sequence). CDR3 length equals 13 residues.